This T cell receptor beta chain was sequenced for a study of post-analysis software for immune sequencing data. Study information: Recorded disease courses covered relapsing-remitting, secondary progressive and progressive-relapsing multiple sclerosis. Some patients had no subtype annotation.

TCR beta libraries were prepared from cDNA with unique molecular identifiers. Each sample of about 0.95 to 10 million input T cells yielded roughly 0.5 million cDNA molecules, so each molecule approximated one T cell. One entry per CDR3 protein, called by TCRdb with MiXCR from the PCR reads. The sample consists of hundreds of thousands of distinct CDR3 sequences, 45% of them appearing once. Regarding the study as a whole: Strong same-batch co-clustering of samples appeared with F measure clustering. The study found significantly lower normalized Chao1 diversity in multiple sclerosis patients than in controls. Included in a set of about 5 TRBV segments more frequent in patients than controls were TRBV5-6, TRBV5-1 and TRBV20-1.

Concerning this clonotype: What it binds is unknown.

The CDR3 length is 13 residues. Trimming removed 1 base at V and 4 bases at J, with 10 bases between. Looked up from germline, CDR1 is DFQATT and CDR2 is SNEGSKA (reference sequence). The sequencing sample was made of blood. This chain connects TRBV20-1 to TRBJ1-2; D uncertain. The sequence was collected from a girl between 5 and 17 years old with multiple sclerosis. CDR3 amino acids: CSARVVGGYGYTF. The CDR3 region has the DNA TGCAGTGCTAGAGTGGTGGGCGGCTATGGCTACACCTTC.